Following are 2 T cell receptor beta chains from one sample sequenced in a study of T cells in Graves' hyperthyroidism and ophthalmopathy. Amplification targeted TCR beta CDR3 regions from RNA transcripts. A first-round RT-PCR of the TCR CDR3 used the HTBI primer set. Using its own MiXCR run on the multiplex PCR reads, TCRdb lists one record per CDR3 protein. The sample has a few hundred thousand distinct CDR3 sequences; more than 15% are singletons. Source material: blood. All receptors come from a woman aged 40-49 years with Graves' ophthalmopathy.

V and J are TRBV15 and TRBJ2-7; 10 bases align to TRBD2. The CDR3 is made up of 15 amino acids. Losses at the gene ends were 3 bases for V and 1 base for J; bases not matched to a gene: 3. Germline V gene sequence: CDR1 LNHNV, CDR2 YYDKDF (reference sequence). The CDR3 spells CATSRELAGSYEQYF. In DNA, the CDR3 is TGTGCCACCAGCAGGGAACTAGCGGGGTCCTACGAGCAGTACTTC.

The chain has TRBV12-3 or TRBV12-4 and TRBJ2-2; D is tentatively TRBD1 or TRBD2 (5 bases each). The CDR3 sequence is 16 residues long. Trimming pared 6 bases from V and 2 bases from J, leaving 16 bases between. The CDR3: CASRVAGTGNTGELFF. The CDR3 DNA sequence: TGTGCCAGCAGGGTCGCCGGGACGGGTAACACCGGGGAGCTGTTTTTT.